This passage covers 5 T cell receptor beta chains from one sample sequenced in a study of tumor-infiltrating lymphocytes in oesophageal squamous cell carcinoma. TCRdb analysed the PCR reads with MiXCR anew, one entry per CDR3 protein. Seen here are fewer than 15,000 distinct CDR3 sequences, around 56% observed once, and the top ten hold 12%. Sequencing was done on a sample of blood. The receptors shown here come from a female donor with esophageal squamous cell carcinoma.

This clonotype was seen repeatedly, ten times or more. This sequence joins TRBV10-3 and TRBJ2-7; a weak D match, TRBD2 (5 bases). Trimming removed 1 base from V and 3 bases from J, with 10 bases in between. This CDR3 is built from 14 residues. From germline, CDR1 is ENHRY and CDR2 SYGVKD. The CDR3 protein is CAISELAGNYEQYF. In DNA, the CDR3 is TGTGCCATCAGTGAGTTGGCGGGCAACTACGAGCAGTACTTC.

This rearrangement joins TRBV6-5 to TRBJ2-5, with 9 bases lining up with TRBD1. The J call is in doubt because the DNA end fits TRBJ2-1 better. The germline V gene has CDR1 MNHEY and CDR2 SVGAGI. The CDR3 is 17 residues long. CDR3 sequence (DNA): TGTGCCAGCAGTTATAACCGGGACAGGGTTCCTCTGAATGAGCAGTTCTTC. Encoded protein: CASSYNRDRVPLNEQFF.

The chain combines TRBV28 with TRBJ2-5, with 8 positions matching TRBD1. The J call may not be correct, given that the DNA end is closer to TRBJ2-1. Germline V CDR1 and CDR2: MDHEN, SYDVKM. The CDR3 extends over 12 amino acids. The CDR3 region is CASRTGKDEQFF. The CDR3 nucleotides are TGTGCCAGTAGGACAGGGAAGGATGAGCAGTTCTTC.

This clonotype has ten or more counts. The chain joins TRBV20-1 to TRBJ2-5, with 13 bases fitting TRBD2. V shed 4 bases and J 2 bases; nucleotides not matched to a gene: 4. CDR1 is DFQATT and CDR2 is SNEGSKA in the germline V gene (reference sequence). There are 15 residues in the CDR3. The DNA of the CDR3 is TGCAGTGCTACGGGACTAGCGGGGACTCAAGAGACCCAGTACTTC. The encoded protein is CSATGLAGTQETQYF.

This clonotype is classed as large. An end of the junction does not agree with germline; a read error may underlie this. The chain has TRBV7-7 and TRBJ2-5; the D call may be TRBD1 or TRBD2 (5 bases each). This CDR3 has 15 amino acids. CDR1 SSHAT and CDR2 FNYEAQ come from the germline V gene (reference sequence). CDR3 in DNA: TGTGCTAGCAGCTTAGTTGGTTTAGGGACGGCACCCCAGTACTTC. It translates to CASSLVGLGTAPQYF.